The TCR beta chain described here comes from a study of cytomegalovirus exposure and HLA in healthy donors. Trimming cost V 6 bases and J 7 bases; bases outside gene matches: 12. The CDR3 has 14 residues. Germline V lookup: CDR1 KGHSH, CDR2 LQKENI. Primers for the PCR totalled 60 Vbeta and 13 Jbeta. Libraries were prepared by immunoSEQ multiplex PCR; TCRdb keeps only in-frame clonotypes and omits some of them. The data contain 130,000 or so clones, roughly 82% of them singletons. The chain joins TRBV18 to TRBJ2-7, with 7 bases aligning to TRBD1. Sequencing was performed on PBMCs. The sequence was collected from a male donor in good health and CMV-seropositive. This CDR3 is CASSLDRVNGEQYF. The CDR3 nucleotides are TGTGCCAGCTCTCTAGACAGGGTAAACGGGGAGCAGTACTTC.